This passage covers 21 T cell receptor beta chains from one sample sequenced in a study of blood T cell repertoires in COVID-19. TCRdb keeps only in-frame clones here, not all; method: immunoSEQ multiplex PCR. The repertoire holds roughly 120,000 clones, roughly nine tenths seen once, with approximately 7.9% in the top ten. Sequencing used peripheral blood. Receptors originate from a man between 70 and 80 years old who had recovered from COVID-19.

The chain has TRBV7-2 and TRBJ2-7; the D gene is possibly TRBD2 (6 bases). Germline V gene data show CDR1 as SGHTA and CDR2 as FQGNSA. Trimming stripped 3 bases from V and 2 bases from J, with 17 bases between. The CDR3 runs 16 residues. This CDR3 is CASSLAPGLRAYEQYF. The CDR3 nucleotides read TGTGCCAGCAGCTTGGCTCCGGGACTCCGAGCCTACGAGCAGTACTTC.

The chain carries TRBV29-1 and TRBJ1-2, with D possibly TRBD1 on 5 matching bases. V gave up 6 bases and J gave up 0 bases, with 14 bases separating them. This CDR3 is 14 amino acids long. In germline, CDR1 is SQVTM, CDR2 ANQGSEA. The CDR3 bases are TGCAGCGTCGATGACGCAGGGACTAACTATGGCTACACCTTC. This codes for CSVDDAGTNYGYTF. The variable domain in full, with the rest retrieved from reference TRBV29-1 and TRBJ1-2, is SAVISQKPSRDICQRGTSLTIQCQVDSQVTMMFWYRQQPGQSLTLIATANQGSEATYESGFVIDKFPISRPNLTFSTLTVSNMSPEDSSIYLCSVDDAGTNYGYTFGSGTRLTVV.

The genes are TRBV3-1 (or the pseudogene TRBV3-2) and TRBJ2-1; 8 nucleotides line up with TRBD2. This CDR3 region has 13 residues. Germline values: CDR1 LGHDT, CDR2 YNNKEL (reference sequence). V was clipped by 4 bases and J by 6 bases; unmatched bases: 2. In DNA, the CDR3 is TGTGCCAGCAGCCGGACTAGCAGCAATGAGCAGTTCTTC. The encoded protein is CASSRTSSNEQFF.

This clone was counted between two and nine times. V is TRBV6-5 and J is TRBJ1-5; D gene unclear. The CDR3 contains 15 residues. Trimming removed 4 bases at V and 0 bases at J, with 10 bases between. Germline lookup yields CDR1 MNHEY and CDR2 SVGAGI. The CDR3, as DNA: TGTGCCAGCAGTTTAAACAGAAATAGCAATCAGCCCCAGCATTTT. Its translation: CASSLNRNSNQPQHF.

The gene calls are TRBV2 and TRBJ1-2; D is uncertain. This CDR3 spans 17 amino acids. Germline V gene sequence: CDR1 SNHLY, CDR2 FYNNEI. V gave up 7 bases and J gave up 3 bases, with 24 bases separating them. The CDR3 protein is CASTPSPRRTSDYGYTF. The CDR3 coding sequence is TGTGCCAGCACCCCATCTCCTCGGAGGACCTCAGACTATGGCTACACCTTC. The full variable domain, with the rest looked up from reference TRBV2 and TRBJ1-2, is EPEVTQTPSHQVTQMGQEVILRCVPISNHLYFYWYRQILGQKVEFLVSFYNNEISEKSEIFDDQFSVERPDGSNFTLKIRSTKLEDSAMYFCASTPSPRRTSDYGYTFGSGTRLTVV.

The genes are TRBV5-1 and TRBJ2-1; a weak D match, TRBD1 (5 bases). The V gene's germline CDR1 is SGHRS and CDR2 YFSETQ. The CDR3 totals 16 residues. Trimming removed 0 bases at V and 7 bases at J, with 17 bases between. This CDR3 is CASSLGPEGAQNEQFF. The CDR3 DNA follows: TGCGCCAGCAGCTTGGGTCCAGAAGGGGCGCAGAATGAGCAGTTCTTC. The full variable domain, rest sourced from reference TRBV5-1 and TRBJ2-1, is KAGVTQTPRYLIKTRGQQVTLSCSPISGHRSVSWYQQTPGQGLQFLFEYFSETQRNKGNFPGRFSGRQFSNSRSEMNVSTLELGDSALYLCASSLGPEGAQNEQFFGPGTRLTVL.

The V gene is TRBV5-1, the J gene TRBJ2-7, with 9 nucleotides matching TRBD1. The germline V gene encodes CDR1 SGHRS and CDR2 YFSETQ. V lost 2 bases to trimming and J lost 0 bases; unmatched junction nucleotides: 9. This CDR3 is 17 amino acids long. The CDR3 region is CASSLSYRGQGSYEQYF. Written as DNA, the CDR3 is TGCGCCAGCAGCTTATCATACAGGGGGCAGGGCTCCTACGAGCAGTACTTC.

The genes are TRBV7-8 and TRBJ2-7; D remains unclear. Germline V gene lookup returns CDR1 SGHVS and CDR2 FQNEAQ. With 0 bases removed from V and 1 base from J, the gap between germline ends came to 4 bases. The CDR3 sequence is 13 residues long. CDR3 DNA sequence: TGTGCCAGCAGCTTAGCCGAGTCCTACGAGCAGTACTTC. It specifies CASSLAESYEQYF.

The chain combines TRBV3-1 (or the pseudogene TRBV3-2) with TRBJ2-5, with a weak D call TRBD2 (6 bases). Germline-derived CDR1 and CDR2 are LGHDT and YNNKEL (reference sequence). The CDR3 loop spans 15 amino acids. V gave up 7 bases and J gave up 0 bases, with 15 bases separating them. In DNA form, the CDR3 reads TGTGCCAGCACGGGGGTAGCGGCATACCAAGAGACCCAGTACTTC. Translated, it gives CASTGVAAYQETQYF.

The chain uses TRBV10-3 and TRBJ1-4; no firm D call. Trimming removed 3 bases at V and 0 bases at J, with 5 bases between. CDR3 length: 14 amino acids. Germline V gene data show CDR1 as ENHRY and CDR2 as SYGVKD. As DNA, the CDR3 is TGTGCCATCAGTGACCCATCAACTAATGAAAAACTGTTTTTT. Translating it yields CAISDPSTNEKLFF.

The J gene is TRBJ2-1, the V gene TRBV24-1, with 13 bases that match TRBD2. J lost 6 bases, V lost 4 bases, and 8 bases had no gene match. The CDR3 is made up of 17 amino acids. Germline loops: CDR1 KGHDR, CDR2 SFDVKD. The CDR3 nucleotides are TGTGCCACCAGTGACCCCCGGACTAGCGGGGGATTCAATGAGCAGTTCTTC. It encodes CATSDPRTSGGFNEQFF.

This chain links TRBV2 with TRBJ2-1; tentative D call: TRBD1 (5 bases). Germline CDR1 and CDR2: SNHLY and FYNNEI. This CDR3 has 14 amino acids. V was shortened by 6 bases and J by 5 bases, with 14 bases between the two germline ends. CDR3 DNA sequence: TGTGCCAGCAGCCTTCAGGGCCACGACAATGAGCAGTTCTTC. This codes for CASSLQGHDNEQFF.

This chain uses TRBV3-1 (or the pseudogene TRBV3-2) with TRBJ2-3; TRBD1 might be the D (6 bases). V was clipped by 4 bases and J by 14 bases, with 13 bases between them. Germline V gene data show CDR1 as LGHDT and CDR2 as YNNKEL (reference sequence). CDR3 length: 11 amino acids. The CDR3 here is CASSLEDRWYF. CDR3 in DNA: TGTGCCAGCAGCCTTGAGGACAGATGGTATTTT.

The chain uses TRBV6-5 and TRBJ2-1, with 11 bases identical to TRBD2. The germline V gene encodes CDR1 MNHEY and CDR2 SVGAGI. This CDR3 is 14 amino acids long. Trimming removed 8 bases from V and 2 bases from J; junction bases left unmatched: 2. Here the CDR3 reads CASSGLAAYNEQFF. The CDR3 DNA sequence: TGTGCCAGCTCGGGACTAGCGGCCTACAATGAGCAGTTCTTC.

This clone was seen just once. The genes are TRBV18 and TRBJ2-4; 7 nucleotides line up with TRBD1. V shed 3 bases and J 2 bases; nucleotides not matched to a gene: 16. The CDR3 has 19 residues. Germline V gene sequence: CDR1 KGHSH, CDR2 LQKENI. CDR3: CASSPSTPGTDLTKNIQYF. CDR3 nucleotide sequence: TGTGCCAGCTCACCGTCCACGCCCGGGACAGACTTAACCAAAAACATTCAGTACTTC.

The V and J genes are TRBV5-4 and TRBJ2-5; 15 bases agree with TRBD2. Unmatched junction bases numbered 4, after V lost 0 bases and J lost 1 base. This CDR3 comprises 18 residues. Germline V gene data show CDR1 as SGHNT and CDR2 as YYREEE (reference sequence). The CDR3 nucleotides are TGTGCCAGCAGCTTGGGCGGACTAGCGGGGGGGATCCAAGAGACCCAGTACTTC. Translation gives CASSLGGLAGGIQETQYF.

This clone was recorded only once. This sequence joins TRBV5-8 and TRBJ1-5, with 9 bases identical to TRBD1. J was trimmed by 2 bases and V by 1 base; bases with no gene match: 7. This CDR3 is 17 amino acids long. Germline V gene lookup returns CDR1 SGHTS and CDR2 YDEGEE. CDR3 nucleotide sequence: TGTGCCAGCAGCTTGTACAGGGGGCGCGTCGGCAATCAGCCCCAGCATTTT. Translating gives CASSLYRGRVGNQPQHF.

The J gene is TRBJ2-1, the V gene TRBV5-1; TRBD1 matches at 9 bases. Germline V gene data show CDR1 as SGHRS and CDR2 as YFSETQ. J gave up 3 bases and V 2 bases, and 3 bases lay outside the gene matches. The CDR3 has 15 amino acids. CDR3 protein: CASSFSGQGYNEQFF. The CDR3 DNA reads TGCGCCAGCAGCTTTTCGGGACAGGGCTACAATGAGCAGTTCTTC.

Comments on this clone: This sample includes further DNA sequences coding for the same CDR3. The chain links TRBV7-9 to TRBJ1-1; no clear D. Germline loops: CDR1 SEHNR, CDR2 FQNEAQ (reference sequence). Trimming stripped 1 base from V and 2 bases from J, with 8 bases between. This CDR3 has 14 residues. The CDR3 loop reads CASSLVGGNTEAFF. The CDR3 nucleotides read TGTGCCAGCAGCTTAGTAGGAGGAAACACTGAAGCTTTCTTT. Variable domain in full (rest from reference TRBV7-9 and TRBJ1-1): DTGVSQNPRHKITKRGQNVTFRCDPISEHNRLYWYRQTLGQGPEFLTYFQNEAQLEKSRLLSDRFSAERPKGSFSTLEIQRTEQGDSAMYLCASSLVGGNTEAFFGQGTRLTVV.

This clone was detected ten times or more. The rearrangement links TRBV10-3 to TRBJ2-7; 10 bases line up with TRBD2. Trimming removed 4 bases from V and 0 bases from J; junction bases left unmatched: 6. CDR1 and CDR2 (germline): ENHRY, SYGVKD. The CDR3 spans 16 residues. The DNA of the CDR3 is TGTGCCATCAGTGGGGAGCGGGGGGGTCCCTCCTACGAGCAGTACTTC. Its protein product is CAISGERGGPSYEQYF.

The rearrangement uses TRBV28 and TRBJ2-2; 11 bases are shared with TRBD1. The CDR3 is 15 amino acids. Unmatched junction bases numbered 7, after V lost 6 bases and J lost 7 bases. From germline, CDR1 is MDHEN and CDR2 SYDVKM. The CDR3 nucleotides read TGTGCCAGCAGATCAGGACAGGGGGCTAGCGGGGAGCTGTTTTTT. Amino acids: CASRSGQGASGELFF.